The 2 T cell receptor beta chains given below trace back to one sample, sequenced in a study of T cell responses to AZD1222 COVID-19 vaccine. Profiling relied on immunoSEQ multiplex PCR, and the TCRdb table lists in-frame clones only, not all of them. The table lists roughly 140,000 clones, 70% to 90% of them singletons. Sample: peripheral blood, taken on day 0 of AZD1222 vaccination. These receptors all stem from an adult in good health.

CDR3 region: CASSIDPSGTANQPQHF. The CDR3, as DNA: TGTGCCAGTAGTATAGATCCCTCCGGGACAGCTAATCAGCCCCAGCATTTT. The chain joins TRBV19 to TRBJ1-5, with TRBD1 matching 7 bases. The germline V gene encodes CDR1 LNHDA and CDR2 SQIVND (reference sequence). CDR3 length equals 17 residues. V was pared by 0 bases and J by 4 bases, with 9 bases of the junction left unmatched. Looking up the rest from reference TRBV19 and TRBJ1-5 gives the full variable domain: DGGITQSPKYLFRKEGQNVTLSCEQNLNHDAMYWYRQDPGQGLRLIYYSQIVNDFQKGDIAEGYSVSREKKESFPLTVTSAQKNPTAFYLCASSIDPSGTANQPQHFGDGTRLSIL.

This clone was detected once. This chain links TRBV4-1 with TRBJ1-5, with D unresolved. Germline V gene sequence: CDR1 MGHRA, CDR2 YSYEKL. V lost 0 bases and J 2 bases, leaving 11 bases between the germline ends. CDR3 length: 16 amino acids. CDR3 amino acids: CASSQDGGLGNQPQHF. The CDR3 region has the DNA TGCGCCAGCAGCCAAGACGGTGGTTTGGGCAATCAGCCCCAGCATTTT.